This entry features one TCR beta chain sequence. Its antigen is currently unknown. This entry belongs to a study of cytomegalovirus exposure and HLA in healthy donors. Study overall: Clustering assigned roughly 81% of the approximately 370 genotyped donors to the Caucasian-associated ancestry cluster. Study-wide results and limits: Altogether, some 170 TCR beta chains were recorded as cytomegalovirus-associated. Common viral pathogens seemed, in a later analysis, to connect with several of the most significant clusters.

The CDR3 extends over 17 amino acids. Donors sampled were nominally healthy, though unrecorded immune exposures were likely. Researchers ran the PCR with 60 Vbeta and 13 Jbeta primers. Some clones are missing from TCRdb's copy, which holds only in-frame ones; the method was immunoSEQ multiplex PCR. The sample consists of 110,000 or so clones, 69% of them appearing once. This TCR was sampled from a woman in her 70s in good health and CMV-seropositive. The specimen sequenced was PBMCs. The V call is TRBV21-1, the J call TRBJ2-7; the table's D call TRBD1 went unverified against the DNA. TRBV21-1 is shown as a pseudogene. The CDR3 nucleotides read TGTGCCAGCAGCAAAGCGGCAGGGAATTATTCCTCCTACGAGCAGTACTTC. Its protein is CASSKAAGNYSSYEQYF.